The clone carrying this TCR beta chain was picked up a small number of times. CDR1 is KGHSH and CDR2 is LQKENI in the germline V gene. With 0 bases clipped from V and 0 bases from J, the junction kept 2 bases outside the gene matches. The CDR3 totals 16 residues. Sequenced by immunoSEQ multiplex PCR; TCRdb stores in-frame clones only, minus some. Of some 30,000 clones listed, around nine tenths were seen once; the top ten hold 1.5% to 2%. This sample stems from a study of PD-L1 blockade in urothelial cancer. The clonotype comes from a man aged 45 to 65 with urothelial cancer. Sequenced material: PBMCs, taken around atezolizumab (anti-PD-L1) treatment. The chain joins TRBV18 to TRBJ2-3, with 8 bases identical to TRBD2. The CDR3 DNA follows: TGTGCCAGCTCACCACCAGGGACTAGGAGCACAGATACGCAGTATTTT. Protein sequence: CASSPPGTRSTDTQYF.